The sequence of this T cell receptor beta chain was determined in a study of OX40 agonist ivuxolimab in advanced cancers. The V gene end was trimmed by 3 bases and the J gene end by 4 bases; junction bases not matched to a gene: 6. The CDR3 runs to 15 residues. Germline lookup yields CDR1 SGHTA and CDR2 FQGTGA. This clone was observed once. The final CDR3 position lacks the conserved phenylalanine or tryptophan, pointing to a likely read error. Method: immunoSEQ multiplex PCR; TCRdb's copy keeps in-frame clones and lacks some. The sample has tens of thousands of clones, over 60% seen once. This sequence originates from an adult with an advanced solid tumor such as melanoma, head and neck, liver or kidney cancer. The chain has TRBV7-3 and TRBJ1-2, with 9 nucleotides matching TRBD1. The starting material was CD4+ or CD8+ T cells sorted from blood, obtained in a trial of the OX40 agonist ivuxolimab. The CDR3 coding sequence is TGTGCCAGCAGCTTTGGACAGGGGCCCTCCTATGGCTACACCCTC. This encodes CASSFGQGPSYGYTL.